The rows below give T cell receptor beta chains drawn from one sample of a study of cytomegalovirus exposure and HLA in healthy donors. Clones were read by immunoSEQ multiplex PCR, and TCRdb kept only the in-frame ones, dropping some. This sample has some 90,000 clones, with roughly 97% found just once. Sample: PBMCs. The receptor set was obtained from a man between 18 and 29 years old in good health and CMV-seronegative. Each CDR3 is given without its conserved first and last residue.

ATSRDRVSSGANVLT,TRBV15
ASSIPGLAYEQY,TRBV19
ASSQSSESSYNEQF,TRBV4-1
ASSSTVLAYEQY,TRBV6-6
ASSLDRTGAGNTIY,TRBV18
ASSVRLTNNEQF,TRBV9
ASRNEGGSVANTGELF,TRBV5-5
ASRPTGGSYEQY,TRBV6-6
ASSSGTGELF,TRBV5-4
ASSSRLAGVYNEQF,TRBV7-9
ASSTSGTGYSYEQY,TRBV27
ASSFGQGAGKLF,TRBV27
ASSQTGNYGYT,TRBV9
ASSLVGQGMYEQY,TRBV5-1
ASSGGPRGGSMNTEAF,TRBV6-1
ASSQVGLAGAYEQY,TRBV4-1
SGAGGVDTEAF,TRBV29-1
ASSTRRGGTGELF,TRBV14
ASRVRTSGSEQY,TRBV27
ASSIDRIDEQY,TRBV11-2
ASSHLKYLVTCEAF,TRBV19
ASSPRYGTSGRTDTQY,TRBV11-2
ASSDRGNEKLF,TRBV4-1
ASSDGTGLNTEAF,TRBV10-2
ASSPLKRNYGYT,TRBV10-2
TSSQEAGAWSYGYT,TRBV1
ASSISGGRAYNEQF,TRBV19
ASSYGTNTEAF,TRBV27
ASSEASGTNNQPQH,TRBV28
ASRNRVGGADTQY,TRBV6-6
ASSPRGLAYEQY,TRBV7-9
ASSRWSEGNQPQH,TRBV21-1
ASSDPGEQF,TRBV6-1
ASSFGFDNGNEQF,TRBV7-8
ASSPPSGEQQY,TRBV18
ASSSRPGLGDEQF,TRBV28
ASSPDPGLGFINEQF,TRBV28
ASSPYTGELF,TRBV27
ASSPPTGGDQPQH,TRBV18
ASGATLSSYEQY,TRBV7-2
ASSLGGPPNEQF,TRBV11-3
ASSFTSLNVLT,TRBV27